These 5 T cell receptor beta chains came from one sample sequenced in a study of T-cell memory formation after mild COVID-19. Each CDR3 protein is one row after TCRdb ran MiXCR on the 5' RACE reads. The sample consists of around 200,000 distinct CDR3 sequences, under 30% of them appearing once. Sample: PBMCs or a T cell subset sorted from them (not recorded which). These receptors originate from an adult woman who had mild COVID-19 (a few samples of this study predate the infection). Cell type and time point are not known.

This chain uses TRBV5-6 with TRBJ2-7, with D unresolved. Germline-derived CDR1 and CDR2 are SGHDT and YYEEEE. Deletions cut 0 bases from V and 1 base from J, with 8 bases between. There are 14 residues in the CDR3. The CDR3 sequence: CASSLDYSSYEQYF. In DNA, the CDR3 is TGTGCCAGCAGCTTGGATTACAGTTCCTACGAGCAGTACTTC.

The chain couples TRBV20-1 to TRBJ2-2, with D unresolved. Germline values: CDR1 DFQATT, CDR2 SNEGSKA (reference sequence). Between the trimmed V and J ends, which lost 1 base and 3 bases, there was a span of 9 bases. This CDR3 contains 14 residues. The DNA of the CDR3 is TGCAGTGCTAGAGCCCCTACCGACACCGGGGAGCTGTTTTTT. It codes for CSARAPTDTGELFF.

The table lists this clonotype with a few counts. The rearrangement links TRBV9 to TRBJ1-2; 7 bases are shared with TRBD1. V lost 0 bases and J lost 5; bases outside the gene matches: 7. The germline CDR1 and CDR2 sequences are SGDLS and YYNGEE. This CDR3 comprises 15 residues. This CDR3 is CASSVVGTDPYGYTF. The CDR3 DNA follows: TGTGCCAGCAGCGTAGTAGGGACAGACCCGTATGGCTACACCTTC.

V gene TRBV11-2 combines with J gene TRBJ2-7; D possibly corresponds to TRBD2 (5 bases). From germline, CDR1 is SGHAT and CDR2 FQNNGV. V was clipped by 5 bases and J by 2 bases, with 16 bases between them. This CDR3 is built from 15 residues. The CDR3 here is CASSATSRTAYEQYF. CDR3 in DNA: TGTGCCAGCAGCGCCACGTCCAGGACTGCCTACGAGCAGTACTTC. Using reference TRBV11-2 and TRBJ2-7 for the parts outside the CDR3, the full variable domain is EAGVAQSPRYKIIEKRQSVAFWCNPISGHATLYWYQQILGQGPKLLIQFQNNGVVDDSQLPKDRFSAERLKGVDSTLKIQPAKLEDSAVYLCASSATSRTAYEQYFGPGTRLTVT.

The sample holds a few counts of this clonotype. CDR3 sequence: CATSDLAANNEQFF. CDR3 in DNA: TGTGCCACCAGTGACTTGGCGGCTAACAATGAGCAGTTCTTC. The chain joins TRBV24-1 to TRBJ2-1, with D uncertain. The germline V and J ends were trimmed by 4 bases and 5 bases, with 11 bases remaining between them. Germline CDR1 is KGHDR and CDR2 is SFDVKD. The CDR3 has 14 residues.